The sequence of this TCR beta chain was determined in a study of cytomegalovirus exposure and HLA in healthy donors. This clone has more than one count but fewer than ten. The same CDR3 can be traced to other DNA sequences in this sample. Sequencing was performed with immunoSEQ multiplex PCR; in TCRdb, only in-frame clones are kept and a portion is missing. The sample carries 200,000 or so clones, 75% to 90% recorded once. The germline V gene has CDR1 SGDLS and CDR2 YYNGEE. The CDR3 has 14 amino acids. The junction had 3 bases not matched to a gene; V was cut back by 0 bases and J by 4 bases. J is TRBJ2-7 and V is TRBV9; 8 bases align to TRBD2. Material for sequencing was PBMCs. The source is a man aged 18 to 29 in good health and CMV-seropositive. In DNA form, the CDR3 reads TGTGCCAGCAGCGTAGGGTCGGGAGGGTACGAGCAGTACTTC. Translated: CASSVGSGGYEQYF.